These T cell receptor beta chains were read from a single sample in a study of blood T cells in healthy people across ages. TCRdb used MiXCR to reprocess the 5' RACE reads, holding one entry per CDR3 protein. The sample consists of around 650,000 distinct CDR3 sequences, approximately 31% of them appearing once. The sequencing sample was made of blood. These receptors all come from an elderly woman in good health. CDR3s include the opening cysteine and the closing phenylalanine or tryptophan. D genes are given only for firm matches. Some rows have no size entry. The others give once, few or many, or a class for an expanded clone.

clone_size	j_call	d_call	v_call	cdr3_aa	cdr3_nt
few	TRBJ1-1	TRBD1	TRBV6-1	CASSLDRSPEAFF	TGTGCCAGCAGCCTGGACAGGTCCCCTGAAGCTTTCTTT
few	TRBJ1-4	TRBD1	TRBV20-1	CSAGHRGSTNEKLFF	TGCAGTGCGGGACACAGGGGATCAACTAATGAAAAACTGTTTTTT
many	TRBJ2-7	-	TRBV7-8	CASSFAGNYEQYF	TGTGCCAGCAGCTTCGCAGGAAACTACGAGCAGTACTTC
many	TRBJ2-1	-	TRBV7-9	CASSPSRTTYNEQFF	TGTGCCAGCAGCCCGAGTCGAACGACCTACAATGAGCAGTTCTTC
many	TRBJ2-7	-	TRBV12-3/TRBV12-4	CASSNRRGNEQYF	TGTGCCAGCAGTAATCGTAGGGGGAACGAGCAGTACTTC
many	TRBJ2-3	-	TRBV6-5	CASSRGGDTQYF	TGTGCCAGCAGTAGGGGGGGAGATACGCAGTATTTT
-	TRBJ2-7	TRBD2	TRBV2	CASSAGAGVHNERYF	TGTGCCAGCAGTGCGGGAGCGGGGGTCCACAATGAGCGGTACTTC
many	TRBJ2-6	-	TRBV7-2	CASSFTTGANVLTF	TGTGCCAGCAGCTTCACAACTGGGGCCAACGTCCTGACTTTC
once	TRBJ2-5	-	TRBV7-2	CASGSRGRRETQYF	TGTGCCAGCGGAAGCAGAGGGCGGCGAGAGACCCAGTACTTC
-	TRBJ1-5	TRBD1	TRBV5-4	CASSSGDRPDQPQHF	TGTGCCAGCAGCAGCGGGGACAGGCCGGACCAGCCCCAGCATTTT
many	TRBJ2-1	TRBD2	TRBV6-5	CASSYSPLRGDNEQFF	TGTGCCAGCAGTTACTCCCCCCTCCGGGGGGACAATGAGCAGTTCTTC
-	TRBJ2-7	TRBD2	TRBV20-1	CSATILAGVGYEQYF	TGCAGTGCTACCATACTAGCGGGAGTGGGGTACGAGCAGTACTTC
-	TRBJ2-5	TRBD2	TRBV20-1	CSTRSASGDQETQYF	TGCAGTACTAGATCGGCTAGCGGGGATCAAGAGACCCAGTACTTC
many	TRBJ2-7	-	TRBV28	CASSFATGSYEQYF	TGTGCCAGCAGTTTCGCGACAGGCTCCTACGAGCAGTACTTC
many	TRBJ2-5	-	TRBV14	CASSHPGGWYQETQYF	TGTGCCAGCAGCCACCCTGGCGGATGGTACCAAGAGACCCAGTACTTC
few	TRBJ1-2	-	TRBV6-2/TRBV6-3	CASVLGANYGYTF	TGTGCCAGCGTCCTGGGGGCTAACTATGGCTACACCTTC
-	TRBJ1-3	-	TRBV6-6	CASSRRGRQDGNTIYF	TGTGCCAGCAGCCGGCGGGGGAGGCAAGATGGAAACACCATATATTTT
many	TRBJ2-1	-	TRBV28	CASSPARATYNEQFF	TGTGCCAGCAGTCCCGCCAGGGCCACCTACAATGAGCAGTTCTTC
many	TRBJ2-7	-	TRBV7-3	CASSHQRTSEQYF	TGTGCCAGCAGCCACCAAAGGACGAGCGAGCAGTACTTC
many	TRBJ2-7	-	TRBV30	CAWSGTYEQYF	TGTGCCTGGAGTGGGACCTACGAGCAGTACTTC
many	TRBJ2-1	-	TRBV10-3	CAVTGYNEQFF	TGTGCCGTAACAGGGTACAATGAGCAGTTCTTC
many	TRBJ2-7	TRBD1	TRBV15	CATSRDRDAAEQYF	TGTGCCACCAGCAGGGACAGGGATGCGGCCGAGCAGTACTTC
many	TRBJ2-3	-	TRBV30	CAWSVPGDSTDTQYF	TGTGCCTGGAGTGTACCAGGGGATAGCACAGATACGCAGTATTTT
-	TRBJ2-7	TRBD2	TRBV5-6	CASSSPAGETNNEQYF	TGCGCCAGCAGCTCCCCTGCGGGGGAGACAAACAATGAGCAGTACTTC
many	TRBJ2-5	TRBD2	TRBV27	CASSFNPTSGDPEYF	TGTGCCAGCAGTTTCAACCCGACTAGCGGGGATCCGGAGTACTTC
-	TRBJ2-2	TRBD1	TRBV20-1	CSARGDRVRNTGELFF	TGCAGTGCTAGAGGGGACAGGGTCCGGAACACCGGGGAGCTGTTTTTT
many	TRBJ2-1	-	TRBV20-1	CSAPRDRSGEQFF	TGCAGTGCCCCCCGGGATCGCTCTGGTGAGCAGTTCTTC
-	TRBJ2-1	TRBD2	TRBV20-1	CSAREGGLAGGRSYNEQFF	TGCAGTGCTAGAGAAGGGGGACTAGCGGGGGGGCGATCCTACAATGAGCAGTTCTTC
many	TRBJ1-4	-	TRBV6-5	CASSYYWGGNEKLFF	TGTGCCAGCAGTTACTACTGGGGTGGTAATGAAAAACTGTTTTTT
many	TRBJ2-4	TRBD1	TRBV5-6	CASSSLGQGVVGIQYF	TGTGCCAGCAGCTCGCTGGGACAGGGAGTCGTCGGCATTCAGTACTTC
-	TRBJ1-1	-	TRBV7-9	CASSFEVGEAFF	TGTGCCAGCAGCTTTGAGGTCGGTGAAGCTTTCTTT
few	TRBJ1-5	-	TRBV12-5	CASGLDNQPQHF	TGTGCTAGTGGTCTAGACAACCAGCCCCAGCATTTT
once	TRBJ1-1	TRBD1	TRBV7-9	CASSLDRGRRVNTEAFF	TGTGCCAGCAGCCTAGACAGGGGGCGCAGGGTGAACACTGAGGCTTTCTTT
-	TRBJ2-1	TRBD2	TRBV20-1	CSARGRRAGGRFEQFF	TGCAGTGCTAGAGGTAGACGAGCGGGGGGGCGGTTCGAGCAGTTCTTC
many	TRBJ2-4	-	TRBV7-3	CASSSTGLAKNIQYF	TGTGCCAGCAGCTCAACAGGTTTAGCCAAAAACATTCAGTACTTC
few	TRBJ2-2	-	TRBV7-2	CASSLKGGGTGELFF	TGTGCCAGCAGCTTAAAGGGGGGTGGCACCGGGGAGCTGTTTTTT
few	TRBJ2-7	TRBD2	TRBV20-1	CSARTSGGFYEQYF	TGCAGTGCTAGAACTAGCGGGGGGTTCTACGAGCAGTACTTC
-	TRBJ2-1	-	TRBV5-6	CASSSPFQGGAFF	TGTGCCAGCAGCTCGCCCTTTCAGGGTGGAGCGTTCTTC
-	TRBJ2-7	TRBD2	TRBV7-8	CASSPRWGGSYEQYF	TGTGCCAGCAGCCCCCGCTGGGGGGGCTCCTACGAGCAGTACTTC
-	TRBJ1-6	-	TRBV6-5	CASRFTGNSPLHF	TGTGCCAGCAGGTTTACAGGCAATTCACCCCTCCACTTT
-	TRBJ2-7	-	TRBV7-8	CASSSGQIPYEQYF	TGTGCCAGCAGCTCAGGCCAGATACCCTACGAGCAGTACTTC
many	TRBJ2-1	-	TRBV30	CAWSEDTEQFF	TGTGCCTGGAGTGAGGACACAGAGCAGTTCTTC
few	TRBJ1-1	-	TRBV28	CASSLLGGAFF	TGTGCCAGCAGTTTGCTGGGAGGTGCTTTCTTT